This entry concerns a single TCR beta chain. No cognate antigen has been identified for it. One base away there is no much larger clone; base qualities are not given. The sample belongs to a study of neoadjuvant nivolumab and ipilimumab in lung cancer (dated by TCRdb to about 2020). Looking at the study overall: Intravenous nivolumab was dosed at 3 mg/kg on days 1, 15 and 29, and in the combination arm ipilimumab 1 mg/kg was added on day 1 only. Matched pretherapy and resected tumor pairs were analyzed for seven patients, of whom four received nivolumab and three received nivolumab plus ipilimumab. The primary endpoint of the trial was the rate of major pathologic response (MPR) in the intention-to-treat population of each study arm. A total of around 46 patients with operable NSCLC were treated in the trial, with around 23 randomized to nivolumab monotherapy and about 21 randomized to nivolumab plus ipilimumab. The study compared TCR repertoires in pretherapy (baseline) peripheral blood with TCR repertoires in tumors resected at surgery after neoadjuvant immune checkpoint blockade. Summary of the overall study and its limitations: From pretherapy to surgery, tumor T-cell richness and clonality increased in three of three dual-therapy tumors but in only two of four nivolumab-treated tumors. There was no significant correlation between TCR clonality and pathologic tumor regression, and just a single major-pathologic-response sample was available for the clonality-regression analysis. TCR sequencing was performed in a small number of samples. Compared with tumor-adjacent uninvolved lung, resected tumors had greater TCR richness and clonality, and increases showed up in more of the dual-therapy-treated tumors. Pretherapy blood TCR richness correlated positively with richness in tumors resected after neoadjuvant therapy (Spearman R of about 0.81).

The sample's time point label, in plain terms: at surgical resection after neoadjuvant nivolumab +/- ipilimumab. Samples were obtained from the phase 2 randomized NEOSTAR trial, in which neoadjuvant nivolumab or nivolumab plus ipilimumab followed by surgery was tested in operable NSCLC. Libraries were made using the immunoSEQ multiplex PCR assay. Turning to the authors' computational methods: Richness and clonality were used to summarize the repertoires, and clones that significantly expanded or contracted between pre- and post-therapy samples were identified. TCRdb limited this immuneACCESS table to in-frame rearrangements with V and J called. A share of clones is missing; checked studies link under half to unresolved V genes, and the rest is unexplained. V, J and clone size derive from that table, while D and trimming were established from the DNA sequence. For this sample the table gives tens of thousands of clones, of which more than 85% were detected only once. The ten largest clones represent 2% to 2.5% of the sample.

CDR1 and CDR2, per the germline V gene, are SQVTM and ANQGSEA. The CDR3 contains 13 residues, cysteine and phenylalanine counted. Only CDR3 DNA is held: 39 bases, read in frame from base 1. Trimming removed 7 bases from V and 1 base from J; the gene matches leave 3 bases unexplained. Specimen: peripheral blood, collected after neoadjuvant nivolumab, alone or with ipilimumab, at or shortly before surgery. The sequence links TRBV29-1 to TRBJ2-2; 7 bases in between match TRBD1. This TCR derives from an adult with non-small cell lung cancer. The CDR3 region: CSGGQLNTGELFF. The sequenced DNA: TGCAGCGGGGGACAGTTGAACACCGGGGAGCTGTTTTTT.